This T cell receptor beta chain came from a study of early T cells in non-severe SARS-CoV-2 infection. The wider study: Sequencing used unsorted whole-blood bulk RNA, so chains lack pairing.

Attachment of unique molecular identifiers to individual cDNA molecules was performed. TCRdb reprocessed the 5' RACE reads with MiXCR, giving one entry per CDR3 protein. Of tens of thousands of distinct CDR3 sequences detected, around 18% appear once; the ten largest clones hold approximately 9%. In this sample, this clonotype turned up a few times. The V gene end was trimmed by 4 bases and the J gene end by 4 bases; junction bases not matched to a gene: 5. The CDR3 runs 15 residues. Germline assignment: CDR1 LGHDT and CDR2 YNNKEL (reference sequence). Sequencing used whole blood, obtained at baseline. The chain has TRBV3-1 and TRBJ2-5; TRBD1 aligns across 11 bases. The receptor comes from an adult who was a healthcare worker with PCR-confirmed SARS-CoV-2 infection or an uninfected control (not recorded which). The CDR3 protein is CASSPPGQGVETQYF. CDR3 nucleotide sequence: TGTGCCAGCAGCCCGCCGGGACAGGGGGTAGAGACCCAGTACTTC.